This T cell receptor (beta chain) was sequenced in a study of cytomegalovirus exposure and HLA in healthy donors. Study background: Earlier work reported approximately 110 million unique TCR beta sequences from some 170 million T cells.

Germline lookup yields CDR1 SSHAT and CDR2 FNYEAQ (reference sequence). The CDR3 is 15 residues long. Primers: 60 Vbeta forward and 13 Jbeta reverse. This table comes from immunoSEQ multiplex PCR, and its TCRdb copy is limited to in-frame clones, with some not included. The sample includes some 130,000 clones, roughly three quarters of them seen just once. Study-wide results and caveats: Across HLA loci, a later analysis found differing TCR association rates, with DRB1 most and HLA-C fewest.

A note on this clone: What it recognizes is unknown. Mismatch with germline at one junction end may stem from a read error.

The sequenced sample consisted of PBMCs. This rearrangement joins TRBV7-7 to TRBJ2-3; the match to TRBD1 covers 10 bases. This receptor was obtained from a man aged 25-45 years in good health and CMV-seronegative. CDR3 sequence (DNA): TGTGCTAGCAGCCGGACAGGGGGGTTGGCAGATACGCAGTATTTT. Translating gives CASSRTGGLADTQYF.